The 8 T cell receptor beta chains presented below share a single source sample, sequenced in a study of blood T cell repertoires in COVID-19. The protocol was immunoSEQ multiplex PCR, while the TCRdb copy is restricted to in-frame clones and leaves out a portion. The table has around 150,000 clones, 77% seen once. Sequencing was done on a sample of peripheral blood. The receptors originated from a man aged 70 or older with acute or convalescent COVID-19.

The CDR3 coding sequence is TGTGCCAGCAGTTCGCGGGGGGGCCGGGGAGAGACCCAGTACTTC. It yields the protein CASSSRGGRGETQYF. The chain couples TRBV6-5 to TRBJ2-5; 9 bases map to TRBD2. Germline values: CDR1 MNHEY, CDR2 SVGAGI. The trim removed 4 bases at V and 4 bases at J, leaving 7 bases unmatched. The CDR3 contains 15 residues.

The CDR3 coding sequence is TGTGCCAGCAGCTGGGGACAAGGGGTGGGAGGCTACACCTTC. It is translated as CASSWGQGVGGYTF. V usage is TRBV5-4 and J usage is TRBJ1-2; tentatively, D is TRBD1 (6 bases). Trimming took 3 bases from V and 8 from J, leaving 17 bases between them. There are 14 residues in the CDR3. Germline V gene sequence: CDR1 SGHNT, CDR2 YYREEE (reference sequence).

The chain combines TRBV5-1 with TRBJ1-1; TRBD1 matches at 7 bases. CDR1 SGHRS and CDR2 YFSETQ come from the germline V gene. The trim removed 1 base at V and 0 bases at J, leaving 6 bases unmatched. CDR3 length equals 16 residues. The CDR3 reads CASSLSTGTMNTEAFF. The DNA of the CDR3 is TGCGCCAGCAGCTTGTCGACAGGGACCATGAACACTGAAGCTTTCTTT.

The chain employs TRBV5-5 and TRBJ1-1, with TRBD1 matching over 7 bases. This CDR3 comprises 17 residues. J was trimmed by 2 bases and V by 0 bases; bases with no gene match: 10. CDR1 is SGHKS and CDR2 is YYEKEE in the germline V gene (reference sequence). CDR3 sequence: CASSLGVGQTLNTEAFF. The CDR3 nucleotides read TGTGCCAGCAGCTTGGGCGTGGGACAGACACTAAACACTGAAGCTTTCTTT.

The gene calls are TRBV15 and TRBJ1-5, with D maybe TRBD1 (5 bases). The germline V gene encodes CDR1 LNHNV and CDR2 YYDKDF (reference sequence). The CDR3 runs 17 residues. The V and J ends lost 0 bases and 0 bases respectively, with 12 bases between them. The CDR3 is CATSRDLGGSSNQPQHF. The CDR3 DNA is TGTGCCACCAGCAGAGATCTGGGGGGTAGTAGCAATCAGCCCCAGCATTTT.

The chain couples TRBV15 to TRBJ2-5; TRBD2 matches at 13 bases. Germline CDR1 is LNHNV and CDR2 is YYDKDF (reference sequence). This CDR3 spans 18 amino acids. Trimming took 3 bases from V and 4 from J; bases not matched to a gene: 11. The CDR3 is CATSRELAGGGRGETQYF. CDR3 coding DNA: TGTGCCACCAGCAGGGAACTAGCGGGAGGGGGAAGGGGAGAGACCCAGTACTTC.

The chain employs TRBV5-4 and TRBJ2-1; D unresolved. The V and J ends lost 0 bases and 10 bases respectively, with 8 bases between them. CDR1 and CDR2 (germline): SGHNT, YYREEE (reference sequence). CDR3 length: 12 amino acids. In nucleotides, the CDR3 is TGTGCCAGCAGCTTGGACCGGGTGGAGCAGTTCTTC. Translating it yields CASSLDRVEQFF.

The rearrangement links TRBV18 to TRBJ2-1, with 7 bases aligning to TRBD1. Germline CDR1 is KGHSH and CDR2 is LQKENI. The CDR3 has 13 residues. The J segment lost 13 bases and the V segment lost 0 bases, leaving 6 bases of the junction unmatched. The CDR3 region has the DNA TGTGCCAGCTCACCACCAGGGAACAGGGGCCAGTTCTTC. The encoded protein is CASSPPGNRGQFF.